This TCR beta chain was profiled in a study of molecular identifiers for immune sequencing clone quantification. Making the bulk TCR libraries relied on previously described methods and listed TCR primers. TCRdb re-called the PCR reads with MiXCR, one entry per CDR3 protein. The sample lists approximately 590,000 distinct CDR3 sequences, about 25% seen once, with 0.78% in the top ten. Germline V gene data show CDR1 as SGHDT and CDR2 as YYEEEE. V was pared by 3 bases and J by 14 bases, with 15 bases between. CDR3 size: 12 residues. Using 10%, 30% or 50% RNA, naive CD8 libraries were derived from about 20,000 to 1,000,000 sorted cells. Study results and limitations: Jurkat TCR RNA spiked in from one cell (amid 950,000 to 1,000,000 naive cells) was reportedly detectable. Whereas clones above 20 RNA copies held under 1% of naive-cell molecules, they held over 97% of effector molecules.

With respect to this clonotype: The target antigen is unknown. It may be a read error: a sequence one base away is much more abundant.

This chain links TRBV5-6 with TRBJ2-4; weak D call: TRBD1 (5 bases). This TCR derives from a human donor in good health. Some libraries in this study had Jurkat cell RNA spiked in. Sequenced material: naive CD8+ T cells from blood, with Jurkat cell RNA spiked in. Subset here: FACS-sorted CD8+CD4-CCR7+CD45RA+ naive T cells. CDR3 nucleotide sequence: TGTGCCAGCAGCTATGGGGCTAGATTTGAGTACTTC. It yields the protein CASSYGARFEYF.